One sample yielded the 32 T cell receptor beta chains listed below, sequenced in a study of a mutant IDH1 vaccine in newly diagnosed glioma (dated by TCRdb to 2020 to 2022). Library preparation employed the immunoSEQ multiplex PCR assay. TCRdb retrieved this table from immuneACCESS and kept in-frame rearrangements only. Not all clones are present; in checked studies, unresolved V genes account for under half, and no reason is known for the remainder. The table for this sample lists 30,000 or so clones; over 70% of them were counted only once. Of the sample, about 21% falls within the top ten clones. The sample's time point label, in plain terms: baseline, week 1 (first vaccination visit). The sample's treatment or condition label is to be understood as: pre-vaccination baseline after standard-of-care therapy. The sequences come from PBMCs, collected from a glioma patient treated with radiotherapy, temozolomide or both. These receptors came from a man aged 30 to 45 with glioma.

The V and J genes are TRBV19 and TRBJ1-6, with 7 bases fitting TRBD1. The germline V gene has CDR1 LNHDA and CDR2 SQIVND (reference sequence). The CDR3 spans 13 residues. V was clipped by 5 bases and J by 9 bases; unmatched bases: 4. The DNA of the CDR3 is TGTGCCAGTAGTGACAGGGTAGCTTCACCCCTCCACTTT. Its translation is CASSDRVASPLHF.

This chain joins TRBV9 and TRBJ1-1; no reliable D call. The germline CDR1 and CDR2 sequences are SGDLS and YYNGEE. This CDR3 spans 13 amino acids. The V end lost 3 bases, the J end lost 1 base, and 7 bases lay between the germline ends. The CDR3 protein is CASSATRNTEAFF. Written as DNA, the CDR3 is TGTGCCAGCAGCGCAACCAGGAACACTGAAGCTTTCTTT.

The chain uses TRBV5-5 and TRBJ1-5; no firm D call. Between the trimmed V and J ends, which lost 0 bases and 2 bases, there was a span of 6 bases. CDR3 length: 14 residues. Germline CDR1 reads SGHKS; CDR2 reads YYEKEE (reference sequence). CDR3 bases: TGTGCCAGCAGCTTGGATAGGCGCAATCAGCCCCAGCATTTT. Protein: CASSLDRRNQPQHF.

This chain links TRBV4-2 with TRBJ2-7, with 16 bases lining up with TRBD2. Germline CDR1 LGHNA, CDR2 YNFKEQ. Trimming removed 4 bases from V and 6 bases from J; junction bases left unmatched: 9. The CDR3 length is 17 residues. CDR3 amino acids: CASSPSGTSGRAAEQYF. In DNA, the CDR3 is TGTGCCAGCAGCCCCTCCGGGACTAGCGGGAGGGCCGCCGAGCAGTACTTC.

This rearrangement joins TRBV10-1 to TRBJ2-7; D is perhaps TRBD1 or TRBD2 (5 bases each). Germline values: CDR1 WNHNN, CDR2 SYGVQD (reference sequence). The V gene lost 3 bases and the J gene lost 3 bases, with 18 bases spanning the gap. The CDR3 sequence is 16 residues long. This CDR3 is CASSDQRDGRYYEQYF. CDR3 sequence (DNA): TGCGCCAGCAGTGATCAACGGGACGGACGGTACTACGAGCAGTACTTC.

CDR3 nucleotide sequence: TGTGCCAGCAGTGAAGTCACAGGGGGCTACCAGCCCCAGCATTTT. It encodes CASSEVTGGYQPQHF. The rearrangement joins TRBV6-1 to TRBJ1-5, with 9 nucleotides matching TRBD1. This CDR3 contains 15 residues. Germline V lookup: CDR1 MNHNS, CDR2 SASEGT. J lost 7 bases, V lost 1 base, and 5 bases had no gene match.

The rearrangement links TRBV27 to TRBJ2-1; no clear D gene. Trimming removed 7 bases at V and 4 bases at J, with 17 bases between. Germline loops: CDR1 MNHEY, CDR2 SMNVEV (reference sequence). The CDR3 is made up of 15 amino acids. DNA of the CDR3: TGTGCCAGCACCCCCCCCGACGGCGGTTACAATGAGCAGTTCTTC. It yields the protein CASTPPDGGYNEQFF.

The gene calls are TRBV30 and TRBJ2-7; D uncertain. The CDR3 has 15 residues. CDR1 and CDR2 (germline): GTSNPN, SVGIG (reference sequence). V lost 1 base and J lost 2, with 15 bases in between. CDR3 sequence reads: CAWSEGGNSPYEQYF. The CDR3 DNA sequence: TGTGCCTGGAGTGAAGGTGGAAACAGCCCCTACGAGCAGTACTTC.

The chain employs TRBV28 and TRBJ2-1; TRBD2 is a possible D gene (6 bases). V lost 5 bases to trimming and J lost 8 bases, with 16 bases between them. Germline V CDR1 and CDR2: MDHEN, SYDVKM. The CDR3 covers 14 residues. CDR3 amino acids: CASSEAGKLHEQFF. Here the CDR3 DNA reads TGTGCCAGCAGTGAAGCGGGTAAACTACATGAGCAGTTCTTC.

This clone was recorded only once. The chain recombines TRBV28 with TRBJ1-5, with TRBD1 matching over 10 bases. Germline lookup yields CDR1 MDHEN and CDR2 SYDVKM. V lost 5 bases and J lost 0; bases outside the gene matches: 4. The CDR3 length is 16 residues. CDR3 protein: CASSEGTGDSNQPQHF. CDR3 nucleotide sequence: TGTGCCAGCAGTGAAGGGACAGGGGATAGCAATCAGCCCCAGCATTTT.

The chain links TRBV6-1 to TRBJ2-7; 8 bases line up with TRBD1. V lost 6 bases to trimming and J lost 11 bases; unmatched junction nucleotides: 9. There are 12 residues in the CDR3. The germline V gene encodes CDR1 MNHNS and CDR2 SASEGT. The CDR3 here is CASRDRAPREYF. CDR3 DNA sequence: TGTGCCAGCAGGGACAGGGCGCCTCGGGAGTACTTC.

This rearrangement joins TRBV27 to TRBJ2-7, with 7 bases lining up with TRBD2. This CDR3 is 15 amino acids long. V shed 6 bases, J shed 2 bases, and the junction held 10 bases outside the gene matches. The germline CDR1 and CDR2 sequences are MNHEY and SMNVEV (reference sequence). The CDR3 sequence is CASRKTSRATYEQYF. The DNA of the CDR3 is TGTGCCAGCAGGAAGACTAGCCGAGCCACCTACGAGCAGTACTTC.

V gene TRBV30 combines with J gene TRBJ1-1, with no clear D. The CDR3 sequence is 14 residues long. Germline CDR1 and CDR2: GTSNPN and SVGIG (reference sequence). V was pared by 2 bases and J by 3 bases, with 13 bases between. CDR3 loop: CAWSSFYRDTEAFF. The CDR3 DNA reads as TGTGCCTGGAGTAGCTTCTACCGGGACACTGAAGCTTTCTTT.

The rearrangement joins TRBV27 to TRBJ1-1; maybe TRBD1 (5 bases). The CDR3 extends over 11 amino acids. Germline assignment: CDR1 MNHEY and CDR2 SMNVEV (reference sequence). With 7 bases removed from V and 8 bases from J, the gap between germline ends came to 11 bases. CDR3 in amino acids: CASKHRGEAFF. CDR3 in DNA: TGTGCCAGCAAACACCGGGGCGAAGCTTTCTTT.

The chain recombines TRBV9 with TRBJ2-1; D is uncertain. The ends were cut back, 3 bases at V and 7 bases at J, with 8 bases in the middle. This CDR3 is built from 12 residues. Germline lookup yields CDR1 SGDLS and CDR2 YYNGEE. In DNA form, the CDR3 reads TGTGCCAGCAGCGGGATAGCAAATGAGCAGTTCTTC. It yields the protein CASSGIANEQFF.

J is TRBJ1-3 and V is TRBV7-9; tentative D call: TRBD1 (6 bases). CDR1 and CDR2 from the germline V gene are SEHNR and FQNEAQ (reference sequence). The CDR3 has 19 amino acids. Trimming removed 6 bases at V and 0 bases at J, with 24 bases between. As DNA, the CDR3 is TGTGCCAGCAGTACAAACAGCGGACAGCCCATTCACTCTGGAAACACCATATATTTT. It codes for CASSTNSGQPIHSGNTIYF.

The CDR3 coding sequence is TGTGCCAGCTCACCACTTGTTCGGGACATTTCCTACGAGCAGTACTTC. It specifies CASSPLVRDISYEQYF. The genes are TRBV18 and TRBJ2-7; D might be TRBD1 (6 bases). V dropped 1 base and J dropped 1 base, with 14 bases sitting between them. The CDR3 loop spans 16 amino acids. CDR1 and CDR2 from the germline V gene are KGHSH and LQKENI.

The rearrangement joins TRBV6-5 to TRBJ2-1; 14 bases align to TRBD2. The CDR3 runs to 13 residues. Germline V gives CDR1 MNHEY, CDR2 SVGAGI. V gave up 6 bases and J gave up 14 bases; unmatched junction bases: 6. The CDR3 reads CASRTSGRAGEFF. CDR3 DNA: TGTGCCAGCAGGACTAGCGGGAGGGCCGGGGAGTTCTTC.

This chain joins TRBV5-6 and TRBJ1-1; D not certain. This CDR3 has 12 amino acids. CDR1 is SGHDT, CDR2 YYEEEE, per germline. The V and J ends lost 4 bases and 5 bases respectively, with 9 bases between them. As DNA, the CDR3 is TGTGCCAGCAGCCTACGGGGAACTGAAGCTTTCTTT. It is translated as CASSLRGTEAFF.

V gene TRBV19 combines with J gene TRBJ2-7; the D gene is possibly TRBD1 (5 bases). This CDR3 comprises 13 residues. V dropped 1 base and J dropped 1 base, with 5 bases sitting between them. Germline V gene lookup returns CDR1 LNHDA and CDR2 SQIVND (reference sequence). For the CDR3, the DNA is TGTGCCAGTAGTATAGGACAGTCCTACGAGCAGTACTTC. It is translated as CASSIGQSYEQYF.

The V and J genes are TRBV29-1 and TRBJ1-4; 10 nucleotides line up with TRBD1. The length of the CDR3 is 13 residues. J gave up 3 bases and V 7 bases, and 2 bases lay outside the gene matches. Per the germline V gene, CDR1 is SQVTM and CDR2 is ANQGSEA. CDR3 amino acids: CSGGTGANEKLFF. In DNA form, the CDR3 reads TGCAGCGGCGGGACAGGGGCTAATGAAAAACTGTTTTTT.

This clone was picked up a small number of times. The chain is built from TRBV7-8 and TRBJ1-6; D remains ambiguous. The CDR3 spans 16 residues. Between the trimmed V and J ends, which lost 4 bases and 0 bases, there was a span of 10 bases. Germline V CDR1 and CDR2: SGHVS, FQNEAQ. CDR3 coding DNA: TGTGCCAGCAGCTCTGCAGTAAGCTCCTATAATTCACCCCTCCACTTT. Translation: CASSSAVSSYNSPLHF.

J is TRBJ2-7 and V is TRBV6-1; the match to TRBD2 covers 8 bases. Germline trimming cut 6 bases from V and 3 bases from J; bases unmatched to any gene: 7. CDR3 length: 14 amino acids. Germline V gene lookup returns CDR1 MNHNS and CDR2 SASEGT. Here the CDR3 DNA reads TGTGCCAGCAGGACGGGAGGGTGGGACTACGAGCAGTACTTC. This translates into CASRTGGWDYEQYF.

The chain employs TRBV6-1 and TRBJ2-7; D is uncertain. This CDR3 is built from 11 residues. Germline CDR1 MNHNS, CDR2 SASEGT. Between the trimmed V and J ends, which lost 7 bases and 3 bases, there was a span of 7 bases. The CDR3 bases are TGTGCCAGCATGGCCCTCTACGAGCAGTACTTC. Translated: CASMALYEQYF.

The chain carries TRBV19 and TRBJ1-5, with 12 positions matching TRBD1. CDR3 size: 15 residues. The trim removed 5 bases at V and 7 bases at J, leaving 6 bases unmatched. Germline V gives CDR1 LNHDA, CDR2 SQIVND (reference sequence). CDR3 sequence (DNA): TGTGCCAGTAGTTCCGGGACAGGGGGCTGGCAGCCCCAGCATTTT. The encoded protein is CASSSGTGGWQPQHF.

The chain employs TRBV25-1 and TRBJ2-5; D call uncertain. Germline V lookup: CDR1 MGHDK, CDR2 SYGVNS. The CDR3 runs to 14 residues. Trimming took off 1 base at V and 3 bases at J, with 9 bases between the two ends. DNA of the CDR3: TGTGCCAGCAGTGAATTGGAGATAAAAGAGACCCAGTACTTC. Its translation: CASSELEIKETQYF.

The DNA for the CDR3 is TGTGCCAGCAGTGTTGGAGCCCAAGAGACCCAGTACTTC. Amino acids: CASSVGAQETQYF. The chain uses TRBV6-1 and TRBJ2-5; D call uncertain. V gave up 4 bases and J gave up 1 base, with 7 bases separating them. Germline CDR1 is MNHNS and CDR2 is SASEGT. The CDR3 is made up of 13 amino acids.

V and J are TRBV5-1 and TRBJ1-2, with unresolved D. CDR3 length equals 13 residues. The germline V gene has CDR1 SGHRS and CDR2 YFSETQ. V was pared by 4 bases and J by 10 bases, with 17 bases between. The DNA for the CDR3 is TGCGCCAGCAGCCCGCATGACACTGTGGCCTACACCTTC. It codes for CASSPHDTVAYTF.

The chain links TRBV7-9 to TRBJ2-7; TRBD1 matches 11 bases. With 7 bases clipped from V and 12 bases from J, the junction kept 8 bases outside the gene matches. The CDR3 loop spans 12 amino acids. Germline V gene lookup returns CDR1 SEHNR and CDR2 FQNEAQ (reference sequence). CDR3 region: CASTGTGGQRYF. The CDR3 DNA is TGTGCCAGCACGGGGACAGGGGGACAACGGTACTTC.

This chain uses TRBV7-8 with TRBJ2-1; 7 nucleotides align to TRBD1. This CDR3 has 15 residues. Losses at the gene ends were 1 base for V and 1 base for J; bases not matched to a gene: 1. The germline CDR1 and CDR2 sequences are SGHVS and FQNEAQ. This chain's CDR3 is CASSLVRGSYNEQFF. The CDR3 nucleotides read TGTGCCAGCAGCTTAGTCAGGGGGTCCTACAATGAGCAGTTCTTC.

The rearrangement links TRBV30 to TRBJ2-3; tentatively, D is TRBD1 (5 bases). Germline CDR1 GTSNPN, CDR2 SVGIG (reference sequence). CDR3 length: 18 amino acids. Trimming removed 2 bases from V and 1 base from J, with 22 bases in between. This CDR3 is CAWSFPSGAGWGTDTQYF. The DNA for the CDR3 is TGTGCCTGGAGTTTTCCCTCTGGGGCAGGGTGGGGCACAGATACGCAGTATTTT.

This clone rates as medium-sized. Written as DNA, the CDR3 is TGTGCCAGCAGTGAATTCGCGTATTCACCCCTCCACTTT. Translating it yields CASSEFAYSPLHF. The genes are TRBV6-1 and TRBJ1-6; no clear D. The CDR3 has 13 amino acids. Trimming left V 2 bases short and J 8 bases short, with 7 bases between. CDR1 is MNHNS, CDR2 SASEGT, per germline.